The clone carrying this TCR beta chain was observed once. The antigen remains unidentified. This record comes from a study of CD8+ T cells in alopecia areata. Background on the study: Treated patients were given oral tofacitinib, which was dosed at 5 to 10 mg twice daily. Treatment with tofacitinib (6 to 18 months) was followed by 6 months off drug.

Whole-study findings and limits: Lesional scalp exceeded normal scalp in clonality, especially in alopecia totalis/universalis.

Following extraction, RNA underwent reverse transcription to cDNA, which served as the sequencing template. The repertoire was sequenced with immunoSEQ multiplex PCR; TCRdb's copy has only in-frame clones and lacks some. The sample gives about 160,000 clones, about 89% of which show up once; approximately 16% is in the top ten. Germline CDR1 MNHEY, CDR2 SMNVEV (reference sequence). Between the trimmed V and J ends, which lost 0 bases and 9 bases, there was a span of 12 bases. CDR3 length: 13 residues. Alopecia areata patients provided lesional scalp punch biopsies and peripheral blood. The sample here was CD8+ T cells sorted from blood, taken at week 0. The gene calls are TRBV27 and TRBJ2-7; no definite D call. The receptor comes from a human donor with alopecia areata. CDR3 residues: CASSLSTWGGQYF. The DNA for the CDR3 is TGTGCCAGCAGTTTATCTACCTGGGGTGGGCAGTACTTC.